The entry below describes one T cell receptor beta chain. CDR3 length: 14 amino acids. CDR1 is SEHNR, CDR2 FQNEAQ, per germline (reference sequence). V was shortened by 4 bases and J by 3 bases, with 9 bases between the two germline ends. This entry belongs to a study of graft-versus-host responses after intestinal transplantation. TCRdb's table, derived via immunoSEQ multiplex PCR, lists solely in-frame clones and lacks some. The sample has tens of thousands of clones; 70% to 90% are singletons. The sequencing used PBMCs, collected 26 days after transplant. The J gene is TRBJ1-4, the V gene TRBV7-9; D is ambiguous. This sequence was found in a human patient who received an intestinal transplant, so some T cells may come from the graft donor. The CDR3 is CASSSSSANEKLFF. CDR3 in DNA: TGTGCCAGCAGCTCCTCATCAGCTAATGAAAAACTGTTTTTT.